This TCR beta chain was sequenced for a study of T cell repertoires in cytomegalovirus infection. On the study more broadly: Recently described HLA-C-restricted plus well-studied HLA-B-restricted CMV epitopes were used. Based on public TCR beta signatures, there were indications of CMV infection and of a matching HLA type.

TCRdb used MiXCR to reprocess the reads, holding one entry per CDR3 protein. In the table there are roughly 120,000 distinct CDR3 sequences, around 30% of which are singletons. Overall study results and limits: Individuals carrying CMV plus the relevant HLA were identified by cumulative frequency of public TCR beta families. CMV-specific HLA-C-restricted TCR beta clonotypes dominated the ex vivo response.

With regard to this clonotype: Its antigen is not known.

The CDR3 covers 14 residues. From germline, CDR1 is LGHDT and CDR2 YNNKEL (reference sequence). V was clipped by 6 bases and J by 7 bases, with 15 bases between them. This TCR was sampled from a human donor in good health (CMV status not recorded). Some clones in this sample may be carry-over from other donors' samples. The sequenced sample was CD8+ T cells from cultured PBMCs, obtained from culture after CMV antigen stimulation. The rearrangement links TRBV3-1 to TRBJ2-2; possibly TRBD1 for D (6 bases). The CDR3 region has the DNA TGTGCCAGCAGTCTCAGGGGCCGGGTCGGGGAGCTGTTTTTT. Its protein product is CASSLRGRVGELFF.